The rows below give T cell receptor beta chains drawn from one sample of a study of blood T cell repertoires in COVID-19. Using immunoSEQ multiplex PCR, the repertoire was profiled, and TCRdb retains in-frame clones only, with some absent. The repertoire consists of a few hundred thousand clones, with approximately 90% occurring once and the leading ten covering less than 0.95%. Sample: peripheral blood. The receptor source for this set is a man between 18 and 35 years old with COVID-19, enrolled during active disease. Both conserved end residues are part of each CDR3. The D gene is left open where the match is weak. Only part of the rows carry a size: once, few, many, or a class if the clone is expanded.

length: 16; V: TRBV24-1; size: .; J: TRBJ2-1; D: .; CDR3: CATSDTPSGTGYEQFF; DNA: TGTGCCACCAGTGATACTCCTAGCGGGACAGGCTATGAGCAGTTCTTC
length: 15; V: TRBV9; size: .; J: TRBJ2-1; D: .; CDR3: CASSVDYGGWNEQFF; DNA: TGTGCCAGCAGCGTAGATTATGGGGGCTGGAATGAGCAGTTCTTC
length: 18; V: TRBV7-6; size: once; J: TRBJ2-3; D: .; CDR3: CASSLRPQSAVSTDTQYF; DNA: TGTGCCAGCAGCTTAAGACCCCAATCGGCGGTTTCAACAGATACGCAGTATTTT
length: 13; V: TRBV29-1; size: .; J: TRBJ1-1; D: .; CDR3: CSVGPTGGTEAFF; DNA: TGCAGCGTTGGACCTACGGGGGGCACTGAAGCTTTCTTT
length: 17; V: TRBV7-6; size: .; J: TRBJ2-2; D: TRBD2; CDR3: CASSPGLAERDTGELFF; DNA: TGTGCCAGCAGCCCGGGACTAGCGGAAAGGGACACCGGGGAGCTGTTTTTT
length: 16; V: TRBV5-1; size: once; J: TRBJ2-5; D: .; CDR3: CASSSWVDTGKETQYF; DNA: TGCGCCAGCAGCTCGTGGGTCGATACAGGGAAAGAGACCCAGTACTTC
length: 18; V: TRBV5-1; size: .; J: TRBJ2-5; D: TRBD2; CDR3: CASSLDRRLAGGGETQYF; DNA: TGCGCCAGCAGCTTGGATCGTCGGCTAGCGGGAGGAGGCGAGACCCAGTACTTC
length: 16; V: TRBV6-2/TRBV6-3; size: .; J: TRBJ2-5; D: TRBD2; CDR3: CASSYGGLVGQETQYF; DNA: TGTGCCAGCAGTTACGGCGGACTAGTGGGGCAAGAGACCCAGTACTTC
length: 12; V: TRBV2; size: .; J: TRBJ1-4; D: .; CDR3: CASTAINEKLFF; DNA: TGTGCCAGCACCGCTATTAATGAAAAACTGTTTTTT
length: 15; V: TRBV4-1; size: .; J: TRBJ2-5; D: TRBD1; CDR3: CASSPGQGRLETQYF; DNA: TGCGCCAGCAGCCCGGGACAGGGAAGGTTGGAGACCCAGTACTTC
length: 15; V: TRBV18; size: .; J: TRBJ2-7; D: .; CDR3: CASSRVQASSYEQYF; DNA: TGTGCCAGCTCACGGGTACAGGCGAGCTCCTACGAGCAGTACTTC
length: 16; V: TRBV5-1; size: .; J: TRBJ2-7; D: TRBD1; CDR3: CASSQGPGQGAYEQYF; DNA: TGCGCCAGCAGCCAGGGACCGGGACAGGGGGCCTACGAGCAGTACTTC
length: 14; V: TRBV24-1; size: .; J: TRBJ1-3; D: .; CDR3: CATSDPCFGTRNNF; DNA: TGTGCCACCAGTGACCCGTGTTTCGGGACACGGAATAATTTT
length: 14; V: TRBV19; size: .; J: TRBJ1-4; D: TRBD1; CDR3: CASSIGPGGEKLFF; DNA: TGTGCCAGTAGTATTGGGCCAGGGGGGGAAAAACTGTTTTTT
length: 14; V: TRBV7-2; size: many; J: TRBJ1-2; D: .; CDR3: CASSLRTARGGYTF; DNA: TGTGCCAGCAGCCTAAGGACAGCCCGAGGGGGCTACACCTTC
length: 12; V: TRBV2; size: .; J: TRBJ2-1; D: TRBD2; CDR3: CASRLANNEQFF; DNA: TGTGCCAGCAGACTAGCGAACAATGAGCAGTTCTTC
length: 17; V: TRBV24-1; size: .; J: TRBJ2-6; D: TRBD1; CDR3: CATPEGQGPSGANVLTF; DNA: TGTGCCACCCCAGAGGGACAGGGCCCATCTGGGGCCAACGTCCTGACTTTC
length: 14; V: TRBV3-1/TRBV3-2; size: .; J: TRBJ2-1; D: TRBD2; CDR3: CASNGLAGGGEQFF; DNA: TGTGCCAGCAACGGACTAGCGGGGGGTGGAGAGCAGTTCTTC
length: 14; V: TRBV7-9; size: .; J: TRBJ1-2; D: .; CDR3: CASSSKEVNYGYTF; DNA: TGTGCCAGCAGCTCTAAAGAGGTTAACTATGGCTACACCTTC
length: 14; V: TRBV5-4; size: .; J: TRBJ2-3; D: .; CDR3: CASSFERGTDTQYF; DNA: TGTGCCAGCAGCTTTGAGAGGGGCACAGATACGCAGTATTTT
length: 15; V: TRBV5-1; size: .; J: TRBJ2-4; D: .; CDR3: CASSLIAGAKNIQYF; DNA: TGCGCCAGCAGCTTGATAGCCGGGGCCAAAAACATTCAGTACTTC
length: 16; V: TRBV3-1/TRBV3-2; size: .; J: TRBJ1-4; D: TRBD1; CDR3: CASSRGQGLTNEKLFF; DNA: TGTGCCAGCAGCCGAGGACAGGGCCTAACTAATGAAAAACTGTTTTTT
length: 14; V: TRBV5-4; size: .; J: TRBJ2-7; D: .; CDR3: CASSLAPNGGEQYF; DNA: TGTGCCAGCAGCTTGGCACCGAACGGAGGGGAGCAGTACTTC
length: 18; V: TRBV6-6; size: .; J: TRBJ2-1; D: TRBD2; CDR3: CASSPWTSGGTLYNEQFF; DNA: TGTGCCAGCAGTCCCTGGACTAGCGGGGGGACACTCTACAATGAGCAGTTCTTC
length: 14; V: TRBV24-1; size: .; J: TRBJ2-7; D: TRBD1; CDR3: CATSDRTGFHEQYF; DNA: TGTGCCACCAGTGATCGGACAGGGTTCCACGAGCAGTACTTC
length: 16; V: TRBV5-1; size: .; J: TRBJ1-3; D: .; CDR3: CASSLYGGDAGNTIYF; DNA: TGCGCCAGCAGCTTGTACGGGGGTGATGCTGGAAACACCATATATTTT
length: 13; V: TRBV28; size: .; J: TRBJ1-1; D: .; CDR3: CASSFGGYTEAFF; DNA: TGTGCCAGCAGTTTCGGCGGGTACACTGAAGCTTTCTTT
length: 15; V: TRBV19; size: .; J: TRBJ1-6; D: .; CDR3: CASSPWTGSNSPLHF; DNA: TGTGCCAGTAGTCCCTGGACGGGGTCCAATTCACCCCTCCACTTT
length: 15; V: TRBV19; size: .; J: TRBJ2-7; D: TRBD2; CDR3: CASSIGTSGIYEQYF; DNA: TGTGCCAGTAGTATCGGGACTAGCGGGATCTACGAGCAGTACTTC
length: 12; V: TRBV12-3/TRBV12-4; size: .; J: TRBJ2-7; D: .; CDR3: CASSLRGPEQYF; DNA: TGTGCCAGCAGTTTAAGGGGTCCCGAGCAGTACTTC
length: 13; V: TRBV2; size: once; J: TRBJ1-4; D: .; CDR3: CASMITENEKLFF; DNA: TGTGCCAGCATGATTACAGAGAATGAAAAACTGTTTTTT